These T cell receptor beta chains were read from a single sample in a study of glioma-infiltrating T cells after dendritic cell vaccination. Assay: immunoSEQ multiplex PCR; the TCRdb copy retains only in-frame clones and omits some. The sample shows about 2,100 clones, around 81% of them seen only once. This specimen consisted of tumor tissue, obtained after dendritic cell vaccination. The receptors were sampled from a human donor with glioblastoma. The CDR3 runs from the conserved cysteine through the conserved F or W. Each record gives: V gene, J gene, D gene, clone size, CDR3 DNA, CDR3 protein. A D gene is named only where the DNA matches it firmly. Size is omitted from some rows. Given values are once, few, many or a class for expanded clones.

TRBV9	TRBJ2-7	-	-	TGTGCCAGCAGCGCAAACTACCCGGGGGAGCAGTACTTC	CASSANYPGEQYF
TRBV4-1	TRBJ2-3	-	-	TGCGCCAGCAGCCTAATGACCGGGGGACGGCCTGGCACAGATACGCAGTATTTT	CASSLMTGGRPGTDTQYF
TRBV5-1	TRBJ2-5	-	-	TGCGCCAGCAGCTTGGGCGGGGTCTCCCAAGAGACCCAGTACTTC	CASSLGGVSQETQYF
TRBV6-5	TRBJ1-5	-	-	TGTGCCAGCAGTTACGACGACTCCGGTCAGCCCCAGCATTTT	CASSYDDSGQPQHF
TRBV19	TRBJ2-2	TRBD1	-	TGTGCCAGTAGTATCTTCCAGACAGGGGACGGCACCGGGGAGCTGTTTTTT	CASSIFQTGDGTGELFF
TRBV5-1	TRBJ2-6	-	few	TGCGCCAGCAGGGTCGGCTCTGGGGCCAACGTCCTGACTTTC	CASRVGSGANVLTF
TRBV5-1	TRBJ1-2	-	-	TGCGCCAGCAGCTCGGCAGGGTATGGCTATGGCTACACCTTC	CASSSAGYGYGYTF
TRBV7-2	TRBJ2-1	-	few	TGTGCCAGCAGCTTAGACGGCGGCTCCACGGGTCAGGAGCAGTTCTTC	CASSLDGGSTGQEQFF
TRBV4-3	TRBJ2-5	TRBD2	-	TGCGCCAGCAGCCATAGACTAGCGGGGTGGGAGACCCAGTACTTC	CASSHRLAGWETQYF
TRBV21-1	TRBJ2-1	-	large	TGTGCCAGCAGCAAAGAGGTCGGTAGAGCCCGGGGGTATGAGCAGTTCTTC	CASSKEVGRARGYEQFF
TRBV15	TRBJ2-6	-	-	TGTGCCACCAGCAGAGAAACCGGGTCTGGGGCCAACGTCCTGACTTTC	CATSRETGSGANVLTF
TRBV7-6	TRBJ2-1	TRBD2	-	TGTGCCAGCAGCCCGCCTTTCGATACTAGCGGGATGGGATACTACAATGAGCAGTTCTTC	CASSPPFDTSGMGYYNEQFF
TRBV6-5	TRBJ1-1	-	once	TGTGCCAGCAGCAACGACTGGAACACTGAAGCTTTCTTT	CASSNDWNTEAFF
TRBV11-3	TRBJ2-3	TRBD2	few	TGTGCCAGCAGCTCCTGGGGGGGGATCACAGATACGCAGTATTTT	CASSSWGGITDTQYF
TRBV27	TRBJ2-7	TRBD1	-	TGTGCCACCTCCGGGACAGGGGGCTACGAGCAGTACTTC	CATSGTGGYEQYF
TRBV9	TRBJ2-1	-	-	TGTGCCAGCAGCGTAGAACTAGCATACGACAATGAGCAGTTCTTC	CASSVELAYDNEQFF
TRBV10-3	TRBJ2-1	-	-	TGTGCCACGGAAGGAGGCGGCAATGAGCAGTTCTTC	CATEGGGNEQFF